The 14 T cell receptor beta chains given below trace back to one sample, sequenced in a study of cytomegalovirus exposure and HLA in healthy donors. PCR employed 60 Vbeta and 13 Jbeta primers. TCRdb's table, derived via immunoSEQ multiplex PCR, lists solely in-frame clones and lacks some. The table lists about 99,000 clones, 76% of them singletons. The material sequenced was PBMCs. The receptor set was obtained from a woman in her late teens or twenties in good health and CMV-seropositive.

The chain recombines TRBV2 with TRBJ1-4; 8 bases align to TRBD1. J gave up 7 bases and V 4 bases, and 8 bases lay outside the gene matches. CDR1 SNHLY and CDR2 FYNNEI come from the germline V gene. There are 15 residues in the CDR3. The CDR3 DNA follows: TGTGCCAGCAGTGCCCGGACAGGGAAAGTTGAAAAACTGTTTTTT. This gives the protein CASSARTGKVEKLFF.

With regard to this clone: Since a far larger clone is one base different, this is likely a read error. The chain is built from TRBV6-5 and TRBJ2-5, with D uncertain. The end of the DNA is better explained by TRBJ2-7, so the J call may be wrong. Germline values: CDR1 MNHEY, CDR2 SVGAGI. The CDR3 is 13 amino acids. DNA of the CDR3: TGTGCCAGCAGCTCCCTAAGTACCTACGAGCAGTACTTC. This gives the protein CASSSLSTYEQYF.

This clone was observed a single time. The chain combines TRBV11-2 with TRBJ2-1, with 11 nucleotides matching TRBD2. The trim removed 5 bases at V and 4 bases at J, leaving 4 bases unmatched. Germline assignment: CDR1 SGHAT and CDR2 FQNNGV. This CDR3 is built from 15 residues. CDR3 sequence (DNA): TGTGCCAGCAGCCCGGGACTAGCGGAGTACAATGAGCAGTTCTTC. This gives the protein CASSPGLAEYNEQFF. Full variable domain (outside the CDR3, taken from reference TRBV11-2 and TRBJ2-1): EAGVAQSPRYKIIEKRQSVAFWCNPISGHATLYWYQQILGQGPKLLIQFQNNGVVDDSQLPKDRFSAERLKGVDSTLKIQPAKLEDSAVYLCASSPGLAEYNEQFFGPGTRLTVL.

V and J are TRBV11-2 and TRBJ1-2; no clear D gene. The CDR3 covers 13 residues. V lost 5 bases and J lost 4, with 11 bases in between. The germline CDR1 and CDR2 sequences are SGHAT and FQNNGV. Written as DNA, the CDR3 is TGTGCCAGCAGCCCCGCTCAGGCCTATGGCTACACCTTC. Translating it yields CASSPAQAYGYTF.

V and J are TRBV11-1 and TRBJ2-1; 12 bases are shared with TRBD2. Trimming took 5 bases from V and 7 from J; bases not matched to a gene: 6. The length of the CDR3 is 15 residues. Germline-derived CDR1 and CDR2 are SGHAT and FQDESV (reference sequence). The CDR3 bases are TGTGCCAGCAGCGAGCCTAGCGGGAGGGTTAATGAGCAGTTCTTC. It specifies CASSEPSGRVNEQFF.

The rearrangement joins TRBV4-2 to TRBJ1-2; D gene ambiguous. Germline loops: CDR1 LGHNA, CDR2 YNFKEQ. CDR3 length: 15 amino acids. Deletions cut 5 bases from V and 3 bases from J, with 16 bases between. In nucleotides, the CDR3 is TGTGCCAGCAGCTGGGAGAACTCCTACGACTATGGCTACACCTTC. It specifies CASSWENSYDYGYTF.

This chain uses TRBV6-4 with TRBJ1-5, with 8 bases aligning to TRBD1. The CDR3 runs to 15 residues. The V segment lost 4 bases and the J segment 3 bases; nucleotides outside the gene matches: 5. Per the germline V gene, CDR1 is MRHNA and CDR2 is SNTAGT. This CDR3 is CASSAVDRVNQPQHF. The DNA of the CDR3 is TGTGCCAGCAGTGCCGTGGACAGGGTCAATCAGCCCCAGCATTTT.

The rearrangement uses TRBV11-2 and TRBJ2-7; 8 nucleotides align to TRBD1. Germline CDR1 and CDR2: SGHAT and FQNNGV. This CDR3 comprises 15 residues. Trimming removed 5 bases from V and 4 bases from J; junction bases left unmatched: 10. CDR3 DNA: TGTGCCAGCAGCCCCCGGGACAGGACCTTTTACGAGCAGTACTTC. Translating it yields CASSPRDRTFYEQYF.

The chain combines TRBV18 with TRBJ1-2; D possibly corresponds to TRBD1 (6 bases). Per the germline V gene, CDR1 is KGHSH and CDR2 is LQKENI. V was pared by 4 bases and J by 7 bases, with 19 bases between. The CDR3 is 15 residues long. Here the CDR3 reads CASSHRDTPPGGYTF. The CDR3 DNA sequence: TGTGCCAGCTCACACCGGGACACACCCCCGGGTGGCTACACCTTC. The whole variable domain, remainder taken from reference TRBV18 and TRBJ1-2, is NAGVMQNPRHLVRRRGQEARLRCSPMKGHSHVYWYRQLPEEGLKFMVYLQKENIIDESGMPKERFSAEFPKEGPSILRIQQVVRGDSAAYFCASSHRDTPPGGYTFGSGTRLTVV.

The chain employs TRBV6-1 and TRBJ2-1; TRBD1 aligns across 7 bases. Unmatched junction bases numbered 5, after V lost 2 bases and J lost 7 bases. Looked up from germline, CDR1 is MNHNS and CDR2 is SASEGT. The CDR3 runs 14 residues. CDR3 nucleotides: TGTGCCAGCAGTGAACCGGGACAGAGAAATGAGCAGTTCTTC. It translates to CASSEPGQRNEQFF.

CDR3: CASRAGGPSTDTQYF. The DNA of the CDR3 is TGTGCCAGCAGGGCGGGAGGACCGAGCACAGATACGCAGTATTTT. The rearrangement links TRBV6-6 to TRBJ2-3, with TRBD2 matching over 8 bases. J lost 0 bases, V lost 6 bases, and 5 bases had no gene match. CDR3 length: 15 residues. Germline lookup yields CDR1 MNHNY and CDR2 SVGAGI (reference sequence).

Only one count was recorded for this clone. V and J are TRBV11-2 and TRBJ1-4, with D perhaps matching TRBD1 (6 bases). The CDR3 spans 16 residues. Per germline, CDR1 SGHAT and CDR2 FQNNGV. V lost 5 bases to trimming and J lost 0 bases, with 13 bases between them. The CDR3 nucleotides are TGTGCCAGCAGCCCCGGACAGTTTGCAACTAATGAAAAACTGTTTTTT. Residues: CASSPGQFATNEKLFF.

This clone was picked up a small number of times. The chain carries TRBV10-3 and TRBJ1-5; D remains ambiguous. Germline assignment: CDR1 ENHRY and CDR2 SYGVKD. CDR3 length: 15 residues. V shed 3 bases and J shed 5 bases, with 14 bases lying between them. The CDR3 region has the DNA TGTGCCATCAGTGATGTGGGCTTAGCGGATCAGCCCCAGCATTTT. Its translation: CAISDVGLADQPQHF.

The rearrangement uses TRBV4-1 and TRBJ2-1; the match to TRBD2 covers 12 bases. The CDR3 length is 17 residues. Per germline, CDR1 MGHRA and CDR2 YSYEKL. V was pared by 1 base and J by 4 bases, with 5 bases of the junction left unmatched. As DNA, the CDR3 is TGCGCCAGCAGCCAAGCCCGGACTAGCGGGATTTACAATGAGCAGTTCTTC. Amino acid sequence: CASSQARTSGIYNEQFF.